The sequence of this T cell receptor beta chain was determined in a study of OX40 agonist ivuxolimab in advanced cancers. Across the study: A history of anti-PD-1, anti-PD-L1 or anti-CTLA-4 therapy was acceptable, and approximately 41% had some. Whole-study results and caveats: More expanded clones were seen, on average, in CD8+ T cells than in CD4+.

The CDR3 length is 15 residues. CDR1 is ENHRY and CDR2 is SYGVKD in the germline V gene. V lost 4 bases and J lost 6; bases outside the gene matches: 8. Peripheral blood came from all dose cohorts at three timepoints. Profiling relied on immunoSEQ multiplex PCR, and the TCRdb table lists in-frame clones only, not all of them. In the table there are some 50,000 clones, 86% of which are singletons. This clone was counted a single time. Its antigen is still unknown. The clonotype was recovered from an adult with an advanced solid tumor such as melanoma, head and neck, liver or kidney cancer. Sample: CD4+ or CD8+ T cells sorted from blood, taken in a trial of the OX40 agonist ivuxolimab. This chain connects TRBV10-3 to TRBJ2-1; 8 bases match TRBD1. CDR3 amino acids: CAISGGTGRLNEQFF. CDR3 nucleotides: TGTGCCATCAGTGGTGGGACAGGTAGACTCAATGAGCAGTTCTTC.